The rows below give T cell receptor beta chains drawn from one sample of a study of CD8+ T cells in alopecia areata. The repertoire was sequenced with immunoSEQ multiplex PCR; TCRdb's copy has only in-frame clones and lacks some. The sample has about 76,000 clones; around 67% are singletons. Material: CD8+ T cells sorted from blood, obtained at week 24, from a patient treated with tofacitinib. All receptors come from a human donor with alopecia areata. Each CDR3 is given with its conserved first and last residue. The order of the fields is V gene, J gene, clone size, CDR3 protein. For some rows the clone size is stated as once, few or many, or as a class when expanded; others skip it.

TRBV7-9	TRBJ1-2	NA	CASSGQGFANYGYTF
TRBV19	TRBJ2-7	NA	CASSTGGPYEQYF
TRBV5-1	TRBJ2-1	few	CASSLFNNEQFF
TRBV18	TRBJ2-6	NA	CASSPPMWVPGANVLTF
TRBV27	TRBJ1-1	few	CASSPGQGHNTEAFF
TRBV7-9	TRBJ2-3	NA	CASSDMGDTQYF
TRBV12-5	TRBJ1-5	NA	CASGLVRLHNQPQHF
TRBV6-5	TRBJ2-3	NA	CASSYSNTDTQYF
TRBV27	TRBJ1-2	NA	CASRSYYGYTF
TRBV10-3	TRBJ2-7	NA	CAISESMGLTRGEQYF
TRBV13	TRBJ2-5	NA	CASSLGTGGYFETQYF
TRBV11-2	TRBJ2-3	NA	CASSLARTHSRSDTQYF
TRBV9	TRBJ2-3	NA	CASSAAAGTAADTQYF
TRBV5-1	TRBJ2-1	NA	CASSAASGGTVWDEQFF
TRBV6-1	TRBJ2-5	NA	CASSLNRDRAPQYF
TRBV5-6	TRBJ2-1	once	CASSRRGNYNEQFF
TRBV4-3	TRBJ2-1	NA	CASSQDRSGRMGEQFF
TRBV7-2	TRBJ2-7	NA	CASSEGAAYEQYF
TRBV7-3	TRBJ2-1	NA	CASSLSGTGRNEQFF
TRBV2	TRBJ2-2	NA	CASSRQANTGELFF
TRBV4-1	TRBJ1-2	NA	CASSQQQGAGHGYTF
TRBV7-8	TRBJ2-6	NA	CASSPVEQPSSGANVLTF
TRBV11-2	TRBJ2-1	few	CASSPRDRGLNEQFF
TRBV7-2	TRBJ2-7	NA	CASSLVVGPEQYF
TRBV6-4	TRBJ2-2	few	CASSGTSGNTGELFF
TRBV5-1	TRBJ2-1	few	CASSLDPDSYNEQFF
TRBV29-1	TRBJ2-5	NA	CSVETGTSLWETQYF
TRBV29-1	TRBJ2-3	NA	CSVEEAPRGDTQYF
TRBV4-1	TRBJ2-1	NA	CASSRIGTGDYNEQFF
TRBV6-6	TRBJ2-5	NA	CASSYSRTSETQYF
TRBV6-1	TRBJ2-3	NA	CASSGTGLSSTDTQYF
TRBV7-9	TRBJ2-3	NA	CASSPFRSGGDTDTQYF
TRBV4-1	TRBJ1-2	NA	CASSQETAANYGYTF
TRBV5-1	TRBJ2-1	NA	CASSLAPGRVDEQFF
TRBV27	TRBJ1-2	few	CASSTTFPDRGHSNYGYTF
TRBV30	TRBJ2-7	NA	CAWRGQGYYEQYF
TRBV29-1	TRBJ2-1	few	CSVSESTYNEQFF
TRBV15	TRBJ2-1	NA	CATSGAGTPYNEQFF
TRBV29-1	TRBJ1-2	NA	CSVDIETGRYTF
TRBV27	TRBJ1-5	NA	CATAPGQGQPQHF
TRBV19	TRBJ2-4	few	CASSMEGLANIQYF
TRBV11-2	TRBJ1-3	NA	CASSPDVAGELSGNTIYF
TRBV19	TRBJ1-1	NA	CASSIEQAHEAFF
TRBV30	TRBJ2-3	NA	CAWSVHRADTQYF
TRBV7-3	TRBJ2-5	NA	CASSFEPGQGEYF
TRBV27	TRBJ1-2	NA	CASSFQGNYGYTF
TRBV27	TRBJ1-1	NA	CASSLTGMGTEAFF
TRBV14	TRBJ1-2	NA	CASSQLQGPVDYGYTF
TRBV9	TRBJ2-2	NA	CASSVNTGELFF
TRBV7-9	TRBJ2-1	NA	CASSLGGTGGNEQFF
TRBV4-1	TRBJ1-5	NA	CASSQVHSYSNQPQHF
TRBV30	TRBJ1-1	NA	CAWSVHGNTEAFF
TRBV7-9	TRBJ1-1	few	CASIPAAGTEAFF
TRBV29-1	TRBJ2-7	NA	CSVEQDYEQYF
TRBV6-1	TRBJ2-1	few	CASSDTGGSYNEQFF
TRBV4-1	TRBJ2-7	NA	CASSHKWDRATYEQYF
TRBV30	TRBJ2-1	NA	CAWSVAGGRFF